The rows below give T cell receptor beta chains drawn from one sample of a study of T cells in tuberculosis. The protocol was immunoSEQ multiplex PCR, while the TCRdb copy is restricted to in-frame clones and leaves out a portion. Seen here are about 34,000 clones, 80% to 95% observed once, and the top ten hold over 9.5%. The sample in question was PBMCs, obtained at tuberculosis diagnosis. These receptors were obtained from an adult with tuberculosis. Each CDR3 is given without its conserved first and last residue. D genes are given only for firm matches.

D gene: TRBD2
J gene: TRBJ2-3
V gene: TRBV19
CDR3 protein: ASSVAGRTDTQY

D gene: TRBD1
J gene: TRBJ2-5
V gene: TRBV6-6
CDR3 protein: ASTPGQGTQTQY

D gene: TRBD1
J gene: TRBJ2-7
V gene: TRBV11-2
CDR3 protein: ASSLGTGSYEQY

D gene: TRBD1
J gene: TRBJ2-5
V gene: TRBV10-3
CDR3 protein: AISGTGSKETQY

D gene: TRBD1
J gene: TRBJ2-2
V gene: TRBV27
CDR3 protein: ASRAVTGVLAGELF

D gene: NA
J gene: TRBJ2-7
V gene: TRBV6-5
CDR3 protein: ASSYSHSSYEQY

D gene: TRBD1
J gene: TRBJ1-4
V gene: TRBV6-1
CDR3 protein: ASSAYRGRTNEKLF

D gene: NA
J gene: TRBJ1-1
V gene: TRBV7-3
CDR3 protein: ASSQKGSLGEAF

D gene: NA
J gene: TRBJ2-3
V gene: TRBV19
CDR3 protein: ASSIEGGRTDTQY

D gene: NA
J gene: TRBJ2-1
V gene: TRBV19
CDR3 protein: ASETGHGNEQF

D gene: TRBD2
J gene: TRBJ2-3
V gene: TRBV5-1
CDR3 protein: ASSLAPTSGGITDTQY

D gene: NA
J gene: TRBJ2-3
V gene: TRBV5-1
CDR3 protein: ASSLAGVGTDTQY

D gene: NA
J gene: TRBJ1-2
V gene: TRBV28
CDR3 protein: ASSFGRVGSRYGYT

D gene: TRBD2
J gene: TRBJ2-7
V gene: TRBV28
CDR3 protein: ASSFIAGGLGEQY

D gene: TRBD2
J gene: TRBJ2-1
V gene: TRBV7-9
CDR3 protein: ASSTDRGLAGGPGEQF

D gene: NA
J gene: TRBJ1-1
V gene: TRBV4-1
CDR3 protein: ASSLAGSPFEAF

D gene: TRBD2
J gene: TRBJ2-3
V gene: TRBV5-1
CDR3 protein: ASSIASGYTDTQY

D gene: TRBD1
J gene: TRBJ2-7
V gene: TRBV27
CDR3 protein: ASSFSQGDEQY

D gene: TRBD2
J gene: TRBJ2-1
V gene: TRBV5-1
CDR3 protein: ASSLGVTSGSLF

D gene: NA
J gene: TRBJ2-3
V gene: TRBV10-1
CDR3 protein: ASSEGLDTQY

D gene: NA
J gene: TRBJ1-5
V gene: TRBV19
CDR3 protein: ASGLWSQH

D gene: NA
J gene: TRBJ2-1
V gene: TRBV9
CDR3 protein: ASSALGSYNEQF

D gene: NA
J gene: TRBJ2-7
V gene: TRBV19
CDR3 protein: ASSMWQGPSEQY

D gene: NA
J gene: TRBJ1-1
V gene: TRBV27
CDR3 protein: ASSLSGATEAF

D gene: NA
J gene: TRBJ2-7
V gene: TRBV30
CDR3 protein: AWSRFTAYEQY

D gene: TRBD2
J gene: TRBJ2-3
V gene: TRBV30
CDR3 protein: AWGVLAGRADTQY

D gene: NA
J gene: TRBJ1-1
V gene: TRBV10-2
CDR3 protein: ASSGQVNTEAF

D gene: TRBD1
J gene: TRBJ1-1
V gene: TRBV27
CDR3 protein: ASSLSTGLNTEAF

D gene: NA
J gene: TRBJ1-2
V gene: TRBV21-1
CDR3 protein: ASSARQGVLKPNYGYT

D gene: NA
J gene: TRBJ2-1
V gene: TRBV7-9
CDR3 protein: ASSFGGFEQF

D gene: NA
J gene: TRBJ2-1
V gene: TRBV7-6
CDR3 protein: ASSLSSWNEQF

D gene: NA
J gene: TRBJ1-3
V gene: TRBV9
CDR3 protein: ASSAAGLLRNTIY

D gene: TRBD2
J gene: TRBJ2-3
V gene: TRBV7-2
CDR3 protein: ASSFPPFSSGGARDTQY

D gene: NA
J gene: TRBJ2-3
V gene: TRBV6-6
CDR3 protein: ASSSYVRQGGDTQY

D gene: NA
J gene: TRBJ2-5
V gene: TRBV9
CDR3 protein: ASSVGTTQETQY

D gene: NA
J gene: TRBJ2-1
V gene: TRBV6-5
CDR3 protein: ASSYSSRNEQF

D gene: NA
J gene: TRBJ2-6
V gene: TRBV9
CDR3 protein: ASSSTVTGANVLT

D gene: NA
J gene: TRBJ2-7
V gene: TRBV28
CDR3 protein: ASSYRDYEQY

D gene: NA
J gene: TRBJ2-2
V gene: TRBV25-1
CDR3 protein: ASSELGTNGGELF

D gene: NA
J gene: TRBJ2-1
V gene: TRBV5-1
CDR3 protein: ASSPYYRQREQF

D gene: NA
J gene: TRBJ1-1
V gene: TRBV4-1
CDR3 protein: ASSQATDRSNLEAF

D gene: NA
J gene: TRBJ2-1
V gene: TRBV7-8
CDR3 protein: ASHVPQEDSYNEQF

D gene: NA
J gene: TRBJ2-3
V gene: TRBV19
CDR3 protein: ASSIAGGHTDTQY

D gene: NA
J gene: TRBJ2-5
V gene: TRBV5-1
CDR3 protein: ASSLRGTFQETQY

D gene: NA
J gene: TRBJ1-1
V gene: TRBV4-1
CDR3 protein: ASSPAGSTEAF

D gene: TRBD2
J gene: TRBJ2-5
V gene: TRBV5-1
CDR3 protein: ASRTGRGGIGETQY

D gene: NA
J gene: TRBJ2-7
V gene: TRBV18
CDR3 protein: ASSTRLGQSSYEQY

D gene: NA
J gene: TRBJ2-3
V gene: TRBV28
CDR3 protein: ASSPPDWGAQY

D gene: NA
J gene: TRBJ2-1
V gene: TRBV29-1
CDR3 protein: SSTSQGDEQF

D gene: TRBD2
J gene: TRBJ2-3
V gene: TRBV15
CDR3 protein: ATSRVPTSGGTFSTDTQY

D gene: NA
J gene: TRBJ2-3
V gene: TRBV5-6
CDR3 protein: ASSSDSSADTQY

D gene: TRBD1
J gene: TRBJ2-7
V gene: TRBV30
CDR3 protein: AWSAPRGQLYEQY

D gene: NA
J gene: TRBJ2-2
V gene: TRBV5-6
CDR3 protein: ASSYSLIDRELF

D gene: TRBD1
J gene: TRBJ2-7
V gene: TRBV18
CDR3 protein: ASSPLTGGHEQY

D gene: NA
J gene: TRBJ1-1
V gene: TRBV5-4
CDR3 protein: ASSLPGYPMNTEAF